This T cell receptor beta chain emerged from a study of cytomegalovirus exposure and HLA in healthy donors. Study-wide findings and caveats: Clusters of TCRs from the first cohort tended to co-occur in the 90 to 150 validation repertoires (as a later analysis found).

This CDR3 is 13 amino acids long. Germline V gives CDR1 LNHDA, CDR2 SQIVND (reference sequence). Trimming cost V 7 bases and J 11 bases, with 20 bases left between them. The study drew the donors from its approximately 130-subject validation cohort, separate from the roughly 700-subject first cohort. The assay was immunoSEQ multiplex PCR, and TCRdb's table has in-frame clones only and misses some. The data show 300,000 to 450,000 clones, about nine tenths seen once. With regard to this clone: The antigen is unknown.

The receptor's source is a woman between 18 and 29 years old in good health and CMV-seronegative. The sequenced sample consisted of PBMCs. The V gene is TRBV19, the J gene TRBJ1-1; D might be TRBD1 (6 bases). DNA for the CDR3: TGTGCCAGTACCCTAGGGGGGGGGTACGCTGCTTTCTTT. Amino acid sequence: CASTLGGGYAAFF.